The present T cell receptor beta chain was sequenced within a study of T-cell memory formation after mild COVID-19. Study-wide background: TCR clusters were mostly confined to one donor each. The study's findings and limits: Mainly CM and EM harbored the contracting CD4+ clones; mainly EMRA harbored the CD8+ ones. The finding that pre-infection memory included some responding clones suggested that cross-reactive memory joined.

About this clonotype: Its antigen is unknown.

V lost 7 bases and J 6 bases, leaving 24 bases between the germline ends. Germline V gene sequence: CDR1 SGHVS, CDR2 FQNEAQ. The CDR3 contains 17 residues. After 5'RACE with constant-segment primers, TCR alpha and TCR beta cDNA libraries carrying sample barcodes and UMIs were obtained. TCRdb reprocessed the 5' RACE reads via MiXCR and lists one record per CDR3 protein. The table lists about 360,000 distinct CDR3 sequences, over 10% of them singletons. The source material was PBMCs or a T cell subset sorted from them (not recorded which). This chain connects TRBV7-8 to TRBJ2-2; maybe TRBD2 (5 bases). The TCR was taken from a man aged 18 to 29 who had mild COVID-19 (a few samples of this study predate the infection). Cell type and time point are not known. This CDR3 is CASIHPQSGAGAGELFF. The CDR3, as DNA: TGTGCCAGCATCCACCCCCAGAGCGGTGCCGGGGCCGGGGAGCTGTTTTTT.